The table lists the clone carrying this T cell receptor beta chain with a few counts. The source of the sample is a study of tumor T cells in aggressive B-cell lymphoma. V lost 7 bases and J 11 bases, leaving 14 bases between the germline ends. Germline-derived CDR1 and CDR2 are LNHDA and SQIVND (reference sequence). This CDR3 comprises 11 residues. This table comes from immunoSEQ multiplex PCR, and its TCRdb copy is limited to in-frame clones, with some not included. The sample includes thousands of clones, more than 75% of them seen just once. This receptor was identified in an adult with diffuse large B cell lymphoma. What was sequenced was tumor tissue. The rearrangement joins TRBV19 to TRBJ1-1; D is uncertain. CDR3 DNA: TGTGCCAGTAAAGGGAGTATGCGGGCTTTCTTT. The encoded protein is CASKGSMRAFF.